The 17 T cell receptor beta chains in this list originate from one sample, sequenced in a study of cytotoxic CD8 clonotypes in ibrutinib-treated CLL. Here immunoSEQ multiplex PCR was the method, and the copy in TCRdb shows in-frame clones only, minus some. The repertoire includes approximately 300,000 clones, around four fifths of them detected once, and approximately 7% sits in the top ten. This specimen was PBMCs, taken before ibrutinib treatment. All receptors derive from a human donor with chronic lymphocytic leukemia.

This rearrangement joins TRBV6-5 to TRBJ2-5; D may be TRBD2 (6 bases). Germline loops: CDR1 MNHEY, CDR2 SVGAGI. The CDR3 runs to 13 residues. V lost 3 bases and J lost 4, with 9 bases in between. CDR3 region: CASSYGGLETQYF. The CDR3 DNA follows: TGTGCCAGCAGTTATGGGGGACTAGAGACCCAGTACTTC.

This chain links TRBV12-5 with TRBJ1-2; TRBD1 is a possible D gene (5 bases). This CDR3 is 14 amino acids long. Germline values: CDR1 LGHNT, CDR2 FRNRAP. V was pared by 5 bases and J by 4 bases, with 14 bases between. The CDR3 loop is CASGGTVRTYGYTF. DNA of the CDR3: TGTGCTAGTGGTGGGACCGTAAGGACCTATGGCTACACCTTC.

This sequence joins TRBV27 and TRBJ1-3; D perhaps matches TRBD1 (5 bases). V shed 4 bases and J shed 6 bases, with 16 bases lying between them. The CDR3 consists of 15 residues. The germline V gene encodes CDR1 MNHEY and CDR2 SMNVEV (reference sequence). Written as DNA, the CDR3 is TGTGCCAGCAGTTCCGGACATGGGGGAACAAACACCATATATTTT. It encodes CASSSGHGGTNTIYF.

The chain combines TRBV10-2 with TRBJ2-5, with D tentatively TRBD2 (6 bases). CDR3 length: 15 amino acids. Germline CDR1 is WSHSY and CDR2 is SAAADI. The V gene lost 2 bases and the J gene lost 5 bases, with 15 bases spanning the gap. The DNA of the CDR3 is TGCGCCAGCAGTGAGCATGCGGGATTAATGGAGACCCAGTACTTC. Protein: CASSEHAGLMETQYF.

The chain employs TRBV28 and TRBJ1-4; the D is unclear. This CDR3 is built from 16 residues. CDR1 MDHEN and CDR2 SYDVKM come from the germline V gene. Trimming took 5 bases from V and 8 from J, leaving 21 bases between them. CDR3 in amino acids: CASSPTLDMVVEKLFF. CDR3 DNA: TGTGCCAGCAGTCCCACCCTCGACATGGTGGTAGAAAAACTGTTTTTT.

This chain connects TRBV10-3 to TRBJ2-1, with 12 bases that match TRBD2. The V and J ends lost 8 bases and 7 bases, in that order; junction bases with no gene match: 9. The CDR3 runs 15 residues. Per germline, CDR1 ENHRY and CDR2 SYGVKD. CDR3 sequence (DNA): TGTGCCATCTCAACCGGGACTAGCGGGTATAATGAGCAGTTCTTC. It translates to CAISTGTSGYNEQFF.

The chain uses TRBV21-1 and TRBJ2-2. TRBV21-1 is termed a pseudogene. The CDR3 loop spans 14 amino acids. The CDR3 nucleotides read TGTGCCAGCCCATCGGCCAAAAACACCGGGGAGCTGTTTTTT. It is translated as CASPSAKNTGELFF.

This rearrangement joins TRBV19 to TRBJ1-5; D gene uncertain. CDR1 is LNHDA, CDR2 SQIVND, per germline (reference sequence). The CDR3 has 13 amino acids. V lost 5 bases and J 1 base, leaving 6 bases between the germline ends. The CDR3 DNA is TGTGCCAGTAGTGGGAACAGCAATCAGCCCCAGCATTTT. Translation: CASSGNSNQPQHF.

The chain links TRBV5-1 to TRBJ2-1, with TRBD1 matching 7 bases. Germline V gene lookup returns CDR1 SGHRS and CDR2 YFSETQ. This CDR3 is 14 amino acids long. V lost 4 bases to trimming and J lost 9 bases; unmatched junction nucleotides: 10. CDR3: CASSAGTAWGEQFF. Written as DNA, the CDR3 is TGCGCCAGCAGCGCCGGGACAGCTTGGGGTGAGCAGTTCTTC.

CDR3: CASITDTQYF. In nucleotides, the CDR3 is TGTGCCAGTATCACAGATACGCAGTATTTT. V and J are TRBV19 and TRBJ2-3; D gene unclear. The CDR3 sequence is 10 residues long. V was pared by 7 bases and J by 2 bases, with 1 base between. CDR1 is LNHDA and CDR2 is SQIVND in the germline V gene (reference sequence).

The V gene is TRBV9, the J gene TRBJ2-1, with D unresolved. CDR1 and CDR2 (germline): SGDLS, YYNGEE. Trimming stripped 4 bases from V and 0 bases from J, with 14 bases between. This CDR3 is built from 16 residues. This chain's CDR3 is CASSYRIGGSYNEQFF. The CDR3 DNA follows: TGTGCCAGCAGCTATCGAATAGGTGGCTCCTACAATGAGCAGTTCTTC. Full variable domain (rest looked up from reference TRBV9 and TRBJ2-1): DSGVTQTPKHLITATGQRVTLRCSPRSGDLSVYWYQQSLDQGLQFLIQYYNGEERAKGNILERFSAQQFPDLHSELNLSSLELGDSALYFCASSYRIGGSYNEQFFGPGTRLTVL.

This chain links TRBV9 with TRBJ2-1; 7 nucleotides match TRBD2. Trimming at V came to 1 base and at J to 9 bases, leaving 7 bases not matched to a gene. The length of the CDR3 is 14 residues. Germline assignment: CDR1 SGDLS and CDR2 YYNGEE. CDR3 DNA: TGTGCCAGCAGCGTAAGGGACTACCCCTTTGAGCAGTTCTTC. Amino acid sequence: CASSVRDYPFEQFF.

This chain uses TRBV7-8 with TRBJ1-5; a weak D match, TRBD1 (6 bases). The CDR3 contains 13 residues. Trimming stripped 6 bases from V and 7 bases from J, with 13 bases between. The germline V gene encodes CDR1 SGHVS and CDR2 FQNEAQ. CDR3 sequence reads: CASRKSGDQPQHF. The CDR3 DNA reads TGTGCCAGCAGGAAATCAGGGGACCAGCCCCAGCATTTT.

The chain joins TRBV7-8 to TRBJ2-6; no definite D call. Germline-derived CDR1 and CDR2 are SGHVS and FQNEAQ. The V gene lost 5 bases and the J gene lost 0 bases, with 11 bases spanning the gap. The CDR3 runs to 16 residues. The DNA for the CDR3 is TGTGCCAGCAGCCACGTGGTGGGCTCTGGGGCCAACGTCCTGACTTTC. It translates to CASSHVVGSGANVLTF.

The rearrangement joins TRBV20-1 to TRBJ2-3; D not certain. The length of the CDR3 is 11 residues. Between the trimmed V and J ends, which lost 7 bases and 0 bases, there was a span of 5 bases. Germline CDR1 reads DFQATT; CDR2 reads SNEGSKA (reference sequence). The CDR3 is CSVGSTDTQYF. The CDR3 nucleotides are TGCAGTGTCGGTAGCACAGATACGCAGTATTTT.

The chain combines TRBV4-1 with TRBJ2-6, with 7 bases that match TRBD2. Trimming cost V 7 bases and J 0 bases; bases outside gene matches: 12. CDR1 is MGHRA and CDR2 is YSYEKL in the germline V gene. The CDR3 is 18 residues long. The CDR3: CASKQLAVVSSGANVLTF. The CDR3 DNA follows: TGCGCCAGCAAACAGCTAGCGGTCGTGAGCTCTGGGGCCAACGTCCTGACTTTC.

The rearrangement links TRBV27 to TRBJ2-7, with a weak D call TRBD1 (6 bases). CDR1 MNHEY and CDR2 SMNVEV come from the germline V gene (reference sequence). The CDR3 sequence is 15 residues long. The germline V and J ends were trimmed by 4 bases and 2 bases, with 15 bases remaining between them. CDR3 protein: CASSSQKHRAYEQYF. The CDR3 DNA reads TGTGCCAGCAGTTCCCAAAAACACAGGGCCTACGAGCAGTACTTC.